This T cell receptor (beta chain) was profiled in a study of blood T cell repertoires in COVID-19. On the study more broadly: Some COVID-19 samples were acute and others convalescent; all came from the United States, Italy and Spain. Sources were T cells, B-cell-depleted T cells, or PBMCs; the material itself was cDNA or gDNA.

In the original analysis: Researchers report that nucleated cell counts were estimated from reference gene primer amplification. Measured with immunoSEQ multiplex PCR; TCRdb has only the in-frame clones, and not every one. V, J and clone size were drawn from that table, and D and trimming were deduced from the DNA. The table lists 65,000 to 95,000 clones, 85% of them singletons, with over 15% in the top ten. The CDR3 runs 15 residues. In germline, CDR1 is SEHNR, CDR2 FQNEAQ (reference sequence). V was cut by 3 bases and J by 0 bases, with 9 bases left in between. This clone turned up a few times. The chain couples TRBV7-9 to TRBJ1-3; D perhaps matches TRBD1 (6 bases). Material: peripheral blood. This sequence was found in a man at least 80 years old with active or convalescent COVID-19. The CDR3 is CASSFRGSSGNTIYF. Written as DNA, the CDR3 is TGTGCCAGCAGCTTTAGGGGGAGCTCTGGAAACACCATATATTTT.